The following is a T cell receptor (beta chain) sequence with its context. Antigen: not known. The data are from a study of shared clonotypes between healthy human individuals. Study background: The plates for each donor numbered three CD4 naive, three CD4 memory, two CD8 naive and one CD8 memory. Study-wide results and limits: Relative to their counterparts shared across all four donors, non-shared clonotypes exhibited diminished generation probabilities. Naive CD4 clonotypes overlapped across a handful of donors at approximately 5%.

The repertoire was sequenced with immunoSEQ multiplex PCR; TCRdb's copy has only in-frame clones and lacks some. The table has under 1,100,000 clones, more than 65% seen once. The CDR3 totals 18 residues. Germline values: CDR1 LGHNA, CDR2 YSLEER. Trimming removed 0 bases at V and 7 bases at J, with 25 bases between. This chain connects TRBV4-3 to TRBJ2-7; tentative D call: TRBD1 (6 bases). The sample taken for sequencing was memory CD4+ T cells sorted from blood. Specified subset: CD45RA-negative fraction. The receptor comes from a man aged 18 to 29 in good health. The CDR3 sequence: CASSQDWDKWGPRGEQYF. The CDR3 DNA follows: TGCGCCAGCAGCCAAGATTGGGACAAGTGGGGCCCAAGGGGGGAGCAGTACTTC.